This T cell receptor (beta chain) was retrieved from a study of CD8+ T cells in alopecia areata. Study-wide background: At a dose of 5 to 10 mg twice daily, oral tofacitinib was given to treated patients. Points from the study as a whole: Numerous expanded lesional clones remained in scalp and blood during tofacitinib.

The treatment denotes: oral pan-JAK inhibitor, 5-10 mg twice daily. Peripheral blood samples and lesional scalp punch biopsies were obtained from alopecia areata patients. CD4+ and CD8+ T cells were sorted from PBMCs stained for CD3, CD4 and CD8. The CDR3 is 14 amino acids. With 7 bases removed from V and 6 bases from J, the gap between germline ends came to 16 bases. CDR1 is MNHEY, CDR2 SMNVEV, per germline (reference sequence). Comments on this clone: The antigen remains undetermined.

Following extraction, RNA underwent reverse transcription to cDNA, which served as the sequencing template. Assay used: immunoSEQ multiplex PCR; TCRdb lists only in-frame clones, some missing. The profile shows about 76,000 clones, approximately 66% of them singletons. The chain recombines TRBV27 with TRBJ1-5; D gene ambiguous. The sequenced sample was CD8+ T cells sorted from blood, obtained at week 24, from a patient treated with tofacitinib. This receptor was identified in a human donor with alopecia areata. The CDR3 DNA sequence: TGTGCCAGCATGGCGACTGGTGAATCTCAGCCCCAGCATTTT. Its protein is CASMATGESQPQHF.